These T cell receptor beta chains were read from a single sample in a study of cytomegalovirus exposure and HLA in healthy donors. The data were produced by immunoSEQ multiplex PCR, yet TCRdb's version contains in-frame clones alone and is incomplete. This table holds a few hundred thousand clones, about 86% found once. Sequenced input: PBMCs. The receptor source for this set is a woman aged 18-29 years in good health and CMV-seronegative. CDR3s include the opening cysteine and the closing phenylalanine or tryptophan. The order of the fields is D gene, V gene, CDR3 length, J gene, clone size, CDR3 DNA, CDR3 protein. D genes are given only for firm matches. The size of a clone is reported for some rows only, either as once, few or many, or as a class for expanded clones.

D: TRBD2
V: TRBV6-1
length: 15
J: TRBJ2-7
size: .
DNA: TGTGCCAGCATGTCCGGGACTAGCGGTAGGGGTGAGCAGTACTTC
CDR3: CASMSGTSGRGEQYF

D: .
V: TRBV5-8
length: 15
J: TRBJ2-7
size: .
DNA: TGTGCCAGCAGCCAAAGACAGCCCGCCTCCTACGAGCAGTACTTC
CDR3: CASSQRQPASYEQYF

D: .
V: TRBV30
length: 15
J: TRBJ2-1
size: .
DNA: TGTGCCTGGAGTGTAGGAACTACTTCCTACAATGAGCAGTTCTTC
CDR3: CAWSVGTTSYNEQFF

D: TRBD1
V: TRBV10-3
length: 18
J: TRBJ1-1
size: .
DNA: TGTGCCATCAGTGAGTCCGCCTCAGACAGGGGATGGGGGACTGAAGCTTTCTTT
CDR3: CAISESASDRGWGTEAFF

D: TRBD1
V: TRBV28
length: 17
J: TRBJ2-7
size: .
DNA: TGTGCCAGCAGTTTGCCGTTGGCAGGGGGCGCCTCCTACGAGCAGTACTTC
CDR3: CASSLPLAGGASYEQYF

D: TRBD1
V: TRBV29-1
length: 13
J: TRBJ1-6
size: .
DNA: TGCAGCGTTGCCGGACAGGGGGCATCACCCCTCCACTTT
CDR3: CSVAGQGASPLHF

D: TRBD1
V: TRBV5-6
length: 15
J: TRBJ1-2
size: .
DNA: TGTGCCAGCAGCCGACAGGGAAGGGGAGACTATGGCTACACCTTC
CDR3: CASSRQGRGDYGYTF

D: TRBD1
V: TRBV4-3
length: 16
J: TRBJ1-3
size: .
DNA: TGCGCCAGCAGCCAATCCGGGACAGGGAGGGCAAACACCATATATTTT
CDR3: CASSQSGTGRANTIYF

D: .
V: TRBV10-3
length: 12
J: TRBJ2-7
size: .
DNA: TGTGCCATCAGTCGGGTCGCCTACGAGCAGTACTTC
CDR3: CAISRVAYEQYF

D: TRBD1
V: TRBV28
length: 16
J: TRBJ2-7
size: .
DNA: TGTGCCAGCATCCCTTTTGGCTCGACAGGGGATTACGAGCAGTACTTC
CDR3: CASIPFGSTGDYEQYF

D: .
V: TRBV28
length: 15
J: TRBJ2-5
size: .
DNA: TGTGCCAGCAGTTTAAACAGTGGCAGCCAAGAGACCCAGTACTTC
CDR3: CASSLNSGSQETQYF

D: TRBD1
V: TRBV6-1
length: 14
J: TRBJ2-2
size: .
DNA: TGTGCCAGCTCGGGACAGGCGAACACCGGGGAGCTGTTTTTT
CDR3: CASSGQANTGELFF

D: .
V: TRBV9
length: 15
J: TRBJ1-2
size: .
DNA: TGTGCCAGCAGCGGGGCTTCGAGGGCGGGATATGGCTACACCTTC
CDR3: CASSGASRAGYGYTF

D: .
V: TRBV30
length: 10
J: TRBJ1-1
size: .
DNA: TGTGCCTGGAGTGTGAGTGAAGCTTTCTTT
CDR3: CAWSVSEAFF

D: .
V: TRBV5-5
length: 15
J: TRBJ1-6
size: once
DNA: TGTGCCAGCAGCTGGGGACTCGGGGTCGGTTCACCCCTCCACTTT
CDR3: CASSWGLGVGSPLHF

D: .
V: TRBV5-1
length: 14
J: TRBJ2-6
size: once
DNA: TGCGCCAGCAGGGGGGCGGACGGGGCCAACGTCCTGACTTTC
CDR3: CASRGADGANVLTF

D: TRBD1
V: TRBV6-5
length: 15
J: TRBJ2-7
size: .
DNA: TGTGCCAGCAGTTACAAGCTGACAGGGGCCTACGAGCAGTACTTC
CDR3: CASSYKLTGAYEQYF

D: .
V: TRBV27
length: 13
J: TRBJ1-6
size: few
DNA: TGTGCCAGCAGTCCTCCCTATAATTCACCCCTCCACTTT
CDR3: CASSPPYNSPLHF

D: .
V: TRBV29-1
length: 14
J: TRBJ1-1
size: .
DNA: TGCAGCGTTGATAGTTTTTTAGAGAACACTGAAGCTTTCTTT
CDR3: CSVDSFLENTEAFF

D: TRBD1
V: TRBV5-1
length: 14
J: TRBJ1-5
size: .
DNA: TGCGCCAGCAGCTCGGGACAGGGGGGTCAGCCCCAGCATTTT
CDR3: CASSSGQGGQPQHF

D: TRBD1
V: TRBV7-2
length: 16
J: TRBJ1-5
size: .
DNA: TGTGCCAGCAGCTTAGCGGACAGGAGTAGCAATCAGCCCCAGCATTTT
CDR3: CASSLADRSSNQPQHF

D: .
V: TRBV5-1
length: 14
J: TRBJ1-2
size: .
DNA: TGCGCCAGCAGCTTAGAGGCCTATAACTATGGCTACACCTTC
CDR3: CASSLEAYNYGYTF

D: TRBD1
V: TRBV28
length: 13
J: TRBJ1-5
size: .
DNA: TGTGCCTCGGACAGGGGGTATTATCAGCCCCAGCATTTT
CDR3: CASDRGYYQPQHF

D: TRBD1
V: TRBV6-1
length: 13
J: TRBJ1-5
size: .
DNA: TGTGCCAGCAGCGACAGGGTAGATCAGCCCCAGCATTTT
CDR3: CASSDRVDQPQHF